The clone carrying this T cell receptor (beta chain) came up a few times. This entry is derived from a study of response to subunit inactivated influenza vaccine. TCRdb analysed the RT-PCR reads with MiXCR anew, one entry per CDR3 protein. The sample has about 540,000 distinct CDR3 sequences; around 21% are singletons. CDR1 is SGHAT, CDR2 FQNNGV, per germline. V lost 0 bases and J lost 5, with 12 bases in between. The CDR3 consists of 15 residues. These data also featured in a second study, about T cells expressing NK-cell markers. That paper states: The cDNA for TCR beta came from 5'RACE template switching with UMIs. One of eight sequenced donors was HCMV-seronegative; the other seven were seropositive.

This clonotype originated in a man aged 45-60 years who received an inactivated influenza vaccine. The starting material was CD4+ T cells sorted from PBMCs, obtained about 11 days after vaccination. V and J are TRBV11-2 and TRBJ2-3, with D hard to call. CDR3 sequence reads: CASSLDGRALDTQYF. The CDR3 coding sequence is TGTGCCAGCAGCTTAGATGGTCGGGCTTTAGATACGCAGTATTTT.